This T cell receptor (beta chain) was identified during a study of a mutant IDH1 vaccine in newly diagnosed glioma. In the study overall: Vaccine dosing followed radiotherapy by 4-6 weeks, or accompanied temozolomide cycles. Previous treatment comprised radiotherapy, temozolomide, or both, mostly both. Study outcomes and limitations: Vaccination induced immune responses in 85% to 95% of patients.

Method: immunoSEQ multiplex PCR; TCRdb's copy keeps in-frame clones and lacks some. Of fewer than 70,000 clones listed, 75% to 90% were seen once; the top ten hold roughly 1.9%. Time point meaning: week 11, during vaccination. Mutant IDH1 20-mer peptide, at 300 ug, made up each vaccine dose, with topical imiquimod. V dropped 4 bases and J dropped 2 bases, with 10 bases sitting between them. CDR1 and CDR2 from the germline V gene are MNHNS and SASEGT. The CDR3 runs 14 residues. Points on this clone: The antigen remains undetermined.

This sequence was found in a man aged 40-55 years with glioma. The V call is TRBV6-1, the J call TRBJ2-3; D is uncertain. The source was PBMCs, collected from a glioma patient whose treatment included an IDH1 peptide vaccine. The CDR3 bases are TGTGCCAGCAGTGCACGATTCCCCACAGATACGCAGTATTTT. This translates into CASSARFPTDTQYF.